The entry that follows covers one T cell receptor beta chain sequence. Its antigen remains unknown. This CDR3 comprises 15 residues. The junction had 7 bases not matched to a gene; V was cut back by 5 bases and J by 4 bases. The V gene's germline CDR1 is MNHEY and CDR2 SVGAGI. Every bit of the isolated RNA underwent reverse transcription, so sequencing read expressed TCRB transcripts. Clones were read by immunoSEQ multiplex PCR, and TCRdb kept only the in-frame ones, dropping some. The sample lists hundreds of thousands of clones, around an eighth seen once, with roughly 0.022% in the top ten. The source of the sample is a study of beta chain features in type 1 diabetes. Broader study findings: Moderately but significantly shorter TCRB CDR3s were found in Type 1 diabetes patients in all four CD4+ subsets.

The TCR comes from a man aged 18-30 years with type 1 diabetes. The V and J genes are TRBV6-5 and TRBJ2-2, with 7 bases fitting TRBD1. The specimen sequenced was naive CD4+ T cells from blood. CDR3 sequence reads: CASSQDRLRTGELFF. CDR3 DNA: TGTGCCAGCAGTCAGGACAGGCTCCGCACCGGGGAGCTGTTTTTT.